What follows describes a single T cell receptor (beta chain). Its antigen is unidentified. Germline CDR1 and CDR2: SEHNR and FQNEAQ (reference sequence). CDR3 length: 15 amino acids. TCRdb re-called the 5' RACE reads and shows each CDR3 protein once, DNA omitted. The sample includes approximately 400,000 distinct CDR3 sequences. The sample is drawn from a study of monozygotic twins with inflammatory bowel disease. Whole-study results and caveats: Fewer clonotypes were shared with others by IBD patients than by healthy twins, especially with disease activity.

This TCR was sampled from a human donor with ulcerative colitis or Crohn's disease, or a healthy co-twin of an affected twin (not recorded which). V is TRBV7-9 and J is TRBJ2-2; TCRdb picks TRBD2, but there is no DNA to check that call. Sequencing was performed on blood. CDR3: CASSLLARGGGELFF.